This TCR beta chain was profiled in a study of shared clonotypes between healthy human individuals. Overall study: CD4 naive cells filled three plates per donor, CD4 memory three, CD8 naive two and CD8 memory one.

Data came from immunoSEQ multiplex PCR; TCRdb stores just in-frame clones and leaves some out. The data show about 1.1 million clones, with 75% to 85% seen just once and approximately 0.5% held by the top ten. Study outcomes and limitations: Rarefaction analysis demonstrated incomplete sorted-subset sequencing notwithstanding large depth.

This clone was seen only once. Antigen specificity is unknown. Germline V gene lookup returns CDR1 SGHNT and CDR2 YYREEE (reference sequence). V was shortened by 4 bases and J by 4 bases, with 14 bases between the two germline ends. This CDR3 is 14 amino acids long. This clonotype was sampled from a man in his late teens or twenties in good health. Some clones in this sample may be carry-over from other donors' samples. Sequencing input: memory CD4+ T cells from PBMCs. Subset specified: CD45RA-negative fraction. The chain links TRBV5-4 to TRBJ1-2, with D perhaps TRBD1 (6 bases). CDR3 DNA: TGTGCCAGCAGCCCACGGGGGGCGGTCTATGGCTACACCTTC. Protein product: CASSPRGAVYGYTF.